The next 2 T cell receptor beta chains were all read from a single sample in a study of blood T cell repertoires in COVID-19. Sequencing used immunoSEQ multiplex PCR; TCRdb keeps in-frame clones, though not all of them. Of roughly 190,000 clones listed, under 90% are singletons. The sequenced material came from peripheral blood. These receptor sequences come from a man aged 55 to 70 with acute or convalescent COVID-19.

CDR3 sequence: CASSKTGGITGELFF. CDR3 DNA: TGTGCCAGCAGTAAAACAGGGGGTATCACCGGGGAGCTGTTTTTT. V and J are TRBV6-5 and TRBJ2-2; 8 nucleotides match TRBD1. This CDR3 is built from 15 residues. Unmatched junction bases numbered 6, after V lost 5 bases and J lost 4 bases. Germline-derived CDR1 and CDR2 are MNHEY and SVGAGI.

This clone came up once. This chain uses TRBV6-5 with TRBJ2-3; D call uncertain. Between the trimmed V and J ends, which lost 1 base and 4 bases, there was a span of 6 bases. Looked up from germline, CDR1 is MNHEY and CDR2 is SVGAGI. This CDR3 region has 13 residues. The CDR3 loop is CASSYFRADTQYF. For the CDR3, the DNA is TGTGCCAGCAGTTACTTTCGCGCAGATACGCAGTATTTT.